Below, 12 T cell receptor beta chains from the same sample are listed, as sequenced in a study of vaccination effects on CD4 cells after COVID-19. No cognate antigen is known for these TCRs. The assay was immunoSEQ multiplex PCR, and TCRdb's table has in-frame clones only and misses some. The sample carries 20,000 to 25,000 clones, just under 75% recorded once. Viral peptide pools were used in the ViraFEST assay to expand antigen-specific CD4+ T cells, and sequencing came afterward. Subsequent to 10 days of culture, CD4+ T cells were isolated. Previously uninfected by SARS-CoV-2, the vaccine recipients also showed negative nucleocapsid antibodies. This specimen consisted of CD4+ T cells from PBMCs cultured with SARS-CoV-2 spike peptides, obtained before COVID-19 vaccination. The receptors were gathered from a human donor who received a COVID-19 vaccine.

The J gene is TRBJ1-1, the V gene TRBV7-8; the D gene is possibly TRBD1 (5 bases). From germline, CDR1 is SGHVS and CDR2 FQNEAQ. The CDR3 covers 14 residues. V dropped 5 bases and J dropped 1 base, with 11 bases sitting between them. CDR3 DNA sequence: TGTGCCAGCAGCATCAGGGAGCGGAACACTGAAGCTTTCTTT. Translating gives CASSIRERNTEAFF.

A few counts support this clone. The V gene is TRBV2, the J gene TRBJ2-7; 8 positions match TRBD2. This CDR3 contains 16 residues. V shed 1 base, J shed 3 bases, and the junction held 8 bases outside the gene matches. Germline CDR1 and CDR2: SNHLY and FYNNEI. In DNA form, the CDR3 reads TGTGCCAGCAGTGAAGGTTCGGGGGGGCTTGACTACGAGCAGTACTTC. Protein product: CASSEGSGGLDYEQYF.

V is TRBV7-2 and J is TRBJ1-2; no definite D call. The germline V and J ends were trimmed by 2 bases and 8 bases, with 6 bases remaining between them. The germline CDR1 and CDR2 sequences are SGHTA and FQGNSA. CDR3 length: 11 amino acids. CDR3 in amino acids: CASSLMEGYTF. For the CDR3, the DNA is TGTGCCAGCAGCTTAATGGAAGGCTACACCTTC.

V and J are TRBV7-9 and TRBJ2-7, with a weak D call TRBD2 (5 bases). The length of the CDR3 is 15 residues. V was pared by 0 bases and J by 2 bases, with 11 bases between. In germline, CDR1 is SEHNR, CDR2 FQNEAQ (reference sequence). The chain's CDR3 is CASSLAQTGTYEQYF. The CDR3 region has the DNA TGTGCCAGCAGCTTAGCTCAGACGGGGACCTACGAGCAGTACTTC.

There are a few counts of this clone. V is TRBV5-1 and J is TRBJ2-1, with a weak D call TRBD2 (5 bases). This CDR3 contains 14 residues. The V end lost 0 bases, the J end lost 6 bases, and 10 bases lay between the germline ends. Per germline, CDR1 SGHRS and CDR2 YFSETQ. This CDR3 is CASSLGSSGNEQFF. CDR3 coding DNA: TGCGCCAGCAGCTTGGGATCGAGCGGCAATGAGCAGTTCTTC.

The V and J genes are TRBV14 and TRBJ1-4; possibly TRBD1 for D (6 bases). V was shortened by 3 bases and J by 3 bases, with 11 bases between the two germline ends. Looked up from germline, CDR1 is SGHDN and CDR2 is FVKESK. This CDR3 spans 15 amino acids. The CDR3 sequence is CASSHRGPSNEKLFF. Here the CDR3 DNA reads TGTGCCAGCAGCCACCGGGGGCCTTCTAATGAAAAACTGTTTTTT.

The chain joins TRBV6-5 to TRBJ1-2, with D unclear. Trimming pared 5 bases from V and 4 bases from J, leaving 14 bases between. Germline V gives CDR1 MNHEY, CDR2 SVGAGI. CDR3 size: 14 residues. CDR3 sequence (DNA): TGTGCCAGCAGTCCATATAATAACTTCTATGGCTACACCTTC. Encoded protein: CASSPYNNFYGYTF.

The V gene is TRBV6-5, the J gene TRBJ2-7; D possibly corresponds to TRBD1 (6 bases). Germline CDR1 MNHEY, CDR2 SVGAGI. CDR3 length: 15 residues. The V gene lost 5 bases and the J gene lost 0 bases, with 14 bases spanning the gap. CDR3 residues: CASSPSTGTSYEQYF. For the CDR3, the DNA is TGTGCCAGCAGTCCATCTACAGGGACCTCCTACGAGCAGTACTTC.

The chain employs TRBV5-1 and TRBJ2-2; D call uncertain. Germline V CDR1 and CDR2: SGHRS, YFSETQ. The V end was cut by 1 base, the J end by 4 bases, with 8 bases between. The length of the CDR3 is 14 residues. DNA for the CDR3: TGCGCCAGCAGCTTGCCTAGTGGCACCGGGGAGCTGTTTTTT. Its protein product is CASSLPSGTGELFF. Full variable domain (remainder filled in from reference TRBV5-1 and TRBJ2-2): KAGVTQTPRYLIKTRGQQVTLSCSPISGHRSVSWYQQTPGQGLQFLFEYFSETQRNKGNFPGRFSGRQFSNSRSEMNVSTLELGDSALYLCASSLPSGTGELFFGEGSRLTVL.

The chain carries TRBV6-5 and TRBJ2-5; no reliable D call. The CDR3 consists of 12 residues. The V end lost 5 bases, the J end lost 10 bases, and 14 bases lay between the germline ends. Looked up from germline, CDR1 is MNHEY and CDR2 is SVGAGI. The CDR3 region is CASSHDRVFQYF. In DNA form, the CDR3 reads TGTGCCAGCAGTCATGATAGGGTATTCCAGTACTTC.

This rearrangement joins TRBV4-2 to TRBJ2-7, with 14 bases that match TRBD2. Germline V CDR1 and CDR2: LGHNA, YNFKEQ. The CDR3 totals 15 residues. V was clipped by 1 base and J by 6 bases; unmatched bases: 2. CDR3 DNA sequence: TGTGCCAGCAGCCAAGCGGGACTAGCGGGAGCCGAGCAGTACTTC. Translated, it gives CASSQAGLAGAEQYF.

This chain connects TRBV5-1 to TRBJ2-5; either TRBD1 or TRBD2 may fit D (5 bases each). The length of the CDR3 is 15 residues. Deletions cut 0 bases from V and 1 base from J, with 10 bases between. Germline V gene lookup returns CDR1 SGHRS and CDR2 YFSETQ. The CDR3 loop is CASSLASGPQETQYF. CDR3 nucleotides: TGCGCCAGCAGCTTGGCTTCGGGACCCCAAGAGACCCAGTACTTC.